This entry concerns a single T cell receptor beta chain. The sample comes from a study of blood T cell repertoires in COVID-19. Turning to the study itself: Acute and convalescent COVID-19 samples came from the United States, Italy and Spain. T cells, B-cell-depleted T cells, or PBMCs supplied cDNA or gDNA.

In the original processing: For nucleated cells, counts were estimated from reference gene primer amplification. Generated by immunoSEQ multiplex PCR, the TCRdb table keeps only in-frame clones and is missing some. That table gives V, J and clone size, and the DNA gave D and trimming. This sample has approximately 290,000 clones, with around 89% found just once. The V end was cut by 3 bases, the J end by 5 bases, with 5 bases between. Germline CDR1 reads SGHTA; CDR2 reads FQGNSA. CDR3 size: 12 residues. The rearrangement links TRBV7-2 to TRBJ1-5, with unresolved D. This clonotype was obtained from a man aged 25-40 years with acute or convalescent COVID-19. The sample consisted of peripheral blood. CDR3 DNA sequence: TGTGCCAGCAGCTTCAGTCATCAGCCCCAGCATTTT. Residues: CASSFSHQPQHF.